This T cell receptor (beta chain) was sequenced for a study of T cell changes during pregnancy in multiple sclerosis. Assay: immunoSEQ multiplex PCR; the TCRdb copy retains only in-frame clones and omits some. The repertoire includes 90,000 to 100,000 clones, 85% to 95% of them detected once, and around 4% sits in the top ten. The TCR sequence derives from a female donor with multiple sclerosis, enrolled in a pregnancy study. The source was peripheral blood, collected in the first trimester of pregnancy.

The CDR3: CASTPGQGNYNEQFF. The CDR3 DNA follows: TGCGCCAGCACCCCCGGACAGGGGAACTACAATGAGCAGTTCTTC. The chain links TRBV5-1 to TRBJ2-1; 9 nucleotides match TRBD1. The CDR3 spans 15 residues. Unmatched junction bases numbered 7, after V lost 6 bases and J lost 3 bases. The V gene's germline CDR1 is SGHRS and CDR2 YFSETQ.